The clone carrying this T cell receptor beta chain was seen at least ten times. The CDR3 is made up of 17 amino acids. Trimming cost V 0 bases and J 6 bases; bases outside gene matches: 8. Germline CDR1 is MNHEY and CDR2 is SVGEGT. These data belong to a study of blood T cell repertoires in COVID-19. Background on the study: Spain, Italy and the United States supplied samples that represented acute and convalescent COVID-19.

Only in-frame clones appear in the TCRdb table, and some are missing; sequencing was by immunoSEQ multiplex PCR. Among more than 200,000 clones, around 82% were seen once, and the ten largest hold about 4.5%. The sequenced material came from peripheral blood. The V and J genes are TRBV6-2 or TRBV6-3 and TRBJ1-6; 7 bases align to TRBD1. The clonotype originates from a man aged 50 or older with active or convalescent COVID-19. In DNA form, the CDR3 reads TGTGCCAGCAGTTACTCGACCCCACAGGGGCTTAATTCACCCCTCCACTTT. Its translation is CASSYSTPQGLNSPLHF.